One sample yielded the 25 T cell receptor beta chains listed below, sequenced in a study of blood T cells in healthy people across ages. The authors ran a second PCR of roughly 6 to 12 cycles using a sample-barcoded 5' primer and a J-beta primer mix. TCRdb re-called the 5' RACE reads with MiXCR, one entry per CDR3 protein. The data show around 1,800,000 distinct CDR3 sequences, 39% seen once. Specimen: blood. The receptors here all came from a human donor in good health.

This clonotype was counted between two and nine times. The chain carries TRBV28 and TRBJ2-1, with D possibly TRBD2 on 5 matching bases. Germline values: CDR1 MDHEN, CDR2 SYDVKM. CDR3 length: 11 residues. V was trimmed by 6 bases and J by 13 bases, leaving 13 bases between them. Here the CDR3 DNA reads TGTGCCAGCAGCTTTACGGGGTTTCAGTTCTTC. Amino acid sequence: CASSFTGFQFF.

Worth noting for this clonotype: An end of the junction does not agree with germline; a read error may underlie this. The CDR3 coding sequence is TGTACCACCAGTGATTTAGACACTGAAGCTTTCTTT. It is translated as CTTSDLDTEAFF. The chain employs TRBV24-1 and TRBJ1-1; no definite D call. This CDR3 is 12 amino acids long. Germline V CDR1 and CDR2: KGHDR, SFDVKD.

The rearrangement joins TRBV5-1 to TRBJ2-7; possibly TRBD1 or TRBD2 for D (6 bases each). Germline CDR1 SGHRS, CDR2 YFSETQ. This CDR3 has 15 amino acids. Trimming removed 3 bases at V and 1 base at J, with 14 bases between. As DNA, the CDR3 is TGCGCCAGCAGCTGGGGGGACACCCGATCCTACGAGCAGTACTTC. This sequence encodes CASSWGDTRSYEQYF.

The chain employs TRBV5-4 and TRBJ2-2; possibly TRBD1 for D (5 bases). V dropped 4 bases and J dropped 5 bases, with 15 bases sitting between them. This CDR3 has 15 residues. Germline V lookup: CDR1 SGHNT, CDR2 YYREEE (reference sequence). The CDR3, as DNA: TGTGCCAGCAGCCCGGACATGGGTGTTACCGGGGAGCTGTTTTTT. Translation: CASSPDMGVTGELFF.

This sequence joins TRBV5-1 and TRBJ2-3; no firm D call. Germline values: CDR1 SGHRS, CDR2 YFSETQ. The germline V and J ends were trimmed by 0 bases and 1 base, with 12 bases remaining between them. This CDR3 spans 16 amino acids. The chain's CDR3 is CASSLVTGGRTDTQYF. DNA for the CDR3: TGCGCCAGCAGCTTGGTAACGGGCGGTCGCACAGATACGCAGTATTTT.

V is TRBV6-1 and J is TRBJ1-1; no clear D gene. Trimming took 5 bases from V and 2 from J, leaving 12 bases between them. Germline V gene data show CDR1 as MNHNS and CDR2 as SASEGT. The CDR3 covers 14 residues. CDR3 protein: CASSPLSSNTEAFF. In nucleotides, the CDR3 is TGTGCCAGCAGTCCCCTGTCGAGTAACACTGAAGCTTTCTTT.

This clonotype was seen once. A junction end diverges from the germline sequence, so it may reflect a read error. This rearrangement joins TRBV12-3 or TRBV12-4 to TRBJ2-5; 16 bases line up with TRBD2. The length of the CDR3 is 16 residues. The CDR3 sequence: CAGSPGTSGGAETQYF. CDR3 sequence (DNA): TGTGCCGGCAGTCCGGGGACTAGCGGGGGGGCCGAGACCCAGTACTTC.

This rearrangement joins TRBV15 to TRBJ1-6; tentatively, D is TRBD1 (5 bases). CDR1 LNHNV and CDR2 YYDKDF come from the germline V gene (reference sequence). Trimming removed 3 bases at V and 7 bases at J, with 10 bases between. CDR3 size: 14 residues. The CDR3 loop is CATSSIRGNSPLHF. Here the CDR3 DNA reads TGTGCCACCAGCAGCATACGGGGCAATTCACCCCTCCACTTT.

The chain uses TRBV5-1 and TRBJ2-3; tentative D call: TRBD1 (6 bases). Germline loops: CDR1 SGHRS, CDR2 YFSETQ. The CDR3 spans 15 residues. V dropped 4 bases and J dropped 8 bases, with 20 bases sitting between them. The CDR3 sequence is CASSPSGGGEGTQYF. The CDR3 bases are TGCGCCAGCAGCCCCTCGGGTGGGGGCGAGGGTACGCAGTATTTT.

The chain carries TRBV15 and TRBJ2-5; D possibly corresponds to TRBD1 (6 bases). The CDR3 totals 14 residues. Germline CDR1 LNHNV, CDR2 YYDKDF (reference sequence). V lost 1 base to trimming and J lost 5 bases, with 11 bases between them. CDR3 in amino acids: CATSRARGMETQYF. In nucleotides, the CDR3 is TGTGCCACCAGCAGAGCCAGGGGCATGGAGACCCAGTACTTC. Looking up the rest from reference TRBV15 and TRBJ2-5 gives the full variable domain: DAMVIQNPRYQVTQFGKPVTLSCSQTLNHNVMYWYQQKSSQAPKLLFHYYDKDFNNEADTPDNFQSRRPNTSFCFLDIRSPGLGDTAMYLCATSRARGMETQYFGPGTRLLVL.

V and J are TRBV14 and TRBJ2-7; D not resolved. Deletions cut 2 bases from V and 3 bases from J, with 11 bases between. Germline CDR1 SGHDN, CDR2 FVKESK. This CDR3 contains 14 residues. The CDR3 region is CASSQQPPSYEQYF. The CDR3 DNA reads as TGTGCCAGCAGCCAACAACCACCGAGCTACGAGCAGTACTTC.

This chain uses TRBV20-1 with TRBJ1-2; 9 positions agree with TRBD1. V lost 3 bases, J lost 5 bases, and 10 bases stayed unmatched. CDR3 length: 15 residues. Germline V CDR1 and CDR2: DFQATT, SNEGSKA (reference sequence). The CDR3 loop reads CSARVVGTGKYGYTF. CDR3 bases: TGCAGTGCTAGGGTCGTCGGGACAGGGAAATATGGCTACACCTTC.

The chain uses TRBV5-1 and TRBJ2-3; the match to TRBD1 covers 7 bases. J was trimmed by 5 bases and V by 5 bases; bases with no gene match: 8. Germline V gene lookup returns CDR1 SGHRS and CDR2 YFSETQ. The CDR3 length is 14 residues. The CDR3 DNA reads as TGCGCCAGCAGGGTACAGGGGACGGGAGATACGCAGTATTTT. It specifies CASRVQGTGDTQYF.

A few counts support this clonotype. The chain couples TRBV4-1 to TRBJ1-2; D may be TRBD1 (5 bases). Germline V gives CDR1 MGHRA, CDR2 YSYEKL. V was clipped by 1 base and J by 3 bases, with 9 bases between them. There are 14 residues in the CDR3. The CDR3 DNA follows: TGCGCCAGCAGCCAAGTAGGGGTTTACTATGGCTACACCTTC. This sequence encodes CASSQVGVYYGYTF.

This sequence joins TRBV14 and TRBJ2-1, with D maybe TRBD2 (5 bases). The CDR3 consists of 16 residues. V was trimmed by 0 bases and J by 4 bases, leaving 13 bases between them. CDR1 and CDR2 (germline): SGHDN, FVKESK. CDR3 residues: CASSQDLGAAYNEQFF. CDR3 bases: TGTGCCAGCAGCCAAGATTTAGGAGCGGCTTACAATGAGCAGTTCTTC.

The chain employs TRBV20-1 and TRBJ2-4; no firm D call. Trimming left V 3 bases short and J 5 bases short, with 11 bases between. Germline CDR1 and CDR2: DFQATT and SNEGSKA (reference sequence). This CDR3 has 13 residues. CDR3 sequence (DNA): TGCAGTGCTAGCCCAGGAGTGGAAAACATTCAGTACTTC. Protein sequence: CSASPGVENIQYF.

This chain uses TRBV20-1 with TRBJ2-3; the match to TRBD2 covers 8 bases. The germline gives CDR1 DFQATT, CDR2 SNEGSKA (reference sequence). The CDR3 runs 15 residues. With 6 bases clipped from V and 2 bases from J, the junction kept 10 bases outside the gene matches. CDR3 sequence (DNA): TGCAGTGCATGGGGGCCGGGGGGGGTCACAGATACGCAGTATTTT. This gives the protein CSAWGPGGVTDTQYF.

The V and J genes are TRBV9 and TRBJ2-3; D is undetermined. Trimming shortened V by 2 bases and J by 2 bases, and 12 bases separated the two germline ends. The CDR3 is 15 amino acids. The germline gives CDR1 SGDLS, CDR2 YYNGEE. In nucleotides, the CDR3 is TGTGCCAGCAGCGTGGCTCCTCACAACACAGATACGCAGTATTTT. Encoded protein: CASSVAPHNTDTQYF.

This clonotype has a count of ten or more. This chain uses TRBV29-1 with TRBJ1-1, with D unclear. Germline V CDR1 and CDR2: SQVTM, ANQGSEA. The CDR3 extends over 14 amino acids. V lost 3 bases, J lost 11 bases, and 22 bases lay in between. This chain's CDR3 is CSVEWAIIPLEAFF. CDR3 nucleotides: TGCAGCGTTGAGTGGGCGATAATCCCCCTTGAGGCTTTCTTT.

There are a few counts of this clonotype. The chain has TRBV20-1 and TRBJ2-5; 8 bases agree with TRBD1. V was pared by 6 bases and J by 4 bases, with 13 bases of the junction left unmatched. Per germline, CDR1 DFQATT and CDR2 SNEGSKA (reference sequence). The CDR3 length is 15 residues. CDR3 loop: CSADDYQGARETQYF. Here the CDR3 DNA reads TGCAGTGCCGATGACTATCAGGGGGCTAGAGAGACCCAGTACTTC.

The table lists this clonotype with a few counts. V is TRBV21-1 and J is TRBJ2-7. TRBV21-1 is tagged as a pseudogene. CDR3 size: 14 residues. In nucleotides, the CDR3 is TGTGCCAGCAGCAAAGTGAGGAATAGGAACGAGCAGTACTTC. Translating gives CASSKVRNRNEQYF.

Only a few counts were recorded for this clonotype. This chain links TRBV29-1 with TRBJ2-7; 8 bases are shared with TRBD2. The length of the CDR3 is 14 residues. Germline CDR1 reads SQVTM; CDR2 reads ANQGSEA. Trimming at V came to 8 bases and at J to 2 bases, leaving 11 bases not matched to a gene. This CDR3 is CSLHLSGATYEQYF. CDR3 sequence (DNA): TGCAGCCTCCACCTTAGCGGGGCTACCTACGAGCAGTACTTC.

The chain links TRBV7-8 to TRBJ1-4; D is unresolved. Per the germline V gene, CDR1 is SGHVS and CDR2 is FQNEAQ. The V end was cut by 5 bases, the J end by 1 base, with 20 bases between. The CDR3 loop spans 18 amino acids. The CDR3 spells CASSPNPVGGLTNEKLFF. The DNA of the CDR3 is TGTGCCAGCAGCCCTAACCCCGTGGGTGGGTTAACTAATGAAAAACTGTTTTTT. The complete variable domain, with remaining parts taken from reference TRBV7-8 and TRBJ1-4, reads GAGVSQSPRYKVAKRGQDVALRCDPISGHVSLFWYQQALGQGPEFLTYFQNEAQLDKSGLPSDRFFAERPEGSVSTLKIQRTQQEDSAVYLCASSPNPVGGLTNEKLFFGSGTQLSVL.

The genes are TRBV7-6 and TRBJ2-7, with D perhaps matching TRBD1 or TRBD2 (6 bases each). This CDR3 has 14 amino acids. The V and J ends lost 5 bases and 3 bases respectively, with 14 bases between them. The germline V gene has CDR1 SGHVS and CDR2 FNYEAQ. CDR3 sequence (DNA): TGTGCCAGCAGCCCCGGGGGCGACGTCTACGAGCAGTACTTC. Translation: CASSPGGDVYEQYF.

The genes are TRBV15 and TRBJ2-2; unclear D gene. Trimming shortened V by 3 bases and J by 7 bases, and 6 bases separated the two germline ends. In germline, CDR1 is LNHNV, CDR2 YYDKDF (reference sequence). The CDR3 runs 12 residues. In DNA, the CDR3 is TGTGCCACCAGCAGCCTATACGGGGAGCTGTTTTTT. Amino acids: CATSSLYGELFF.